Ten or more counts support the clone carrying this T cell receptor beta chain. Using RNA transcripts as the source, TCR beta CDR3 regions were amplified. During a first-round RT-PCR of the TCR CDR3, the HTBI primer set was used. A single record per CDR3 protein comes from TCRdb applying MiXCR to the multiplex PCR reads. The table has about 160,000 distinct CDR3 sequences, 8% to 9.5% seen once. The study based diagnoses on clinical symptoms, serum thyroxine and TRAb, thyroid ultrasound and orbital computed tomography. These data originate in a study of T cells in Graves' hyperthyroidism and ophthalmopathy. The germline CDR1 and CDR2 sequences are MNHNS and SASEGT. CDR3 length equals 10 residues.

The chain links TRBV6-1 to TRBJ1-2; 7 bases fit TRBD1. The specimen was blood. The origin of this receptor is a woman between 18 and 29 years old with Graves' hyperthyroidism that later progressed to Graves' ophthalmopathy. The CDR3 loop is CAVQGGGYTF. In DNA form, the CDR3 reads TGTGCGGTGCAGGGGGGTGGCTACACCTTC.